These T cell receptor beta chains were read from a single sample in a study of T-cell reconstitution after alpha-beta-depleted transplantation in children. TCRdb recomputed calls from the PCR reads with MiXCR, one row per CDR3 protein. Here the sample spans more than 550,000 distinct CDR3 sequences, over 9.5% being singletons. The sequenced sample was PBMCs from the stem cell graft donor, obtained from the stem cell graft. The receptors were gathered from a human donor who donated a stem cell graft to a child with acute myeloid leukemia. The CDR3 runs from the conserved cysteine through the conserved F or W. A D gene is named only where the DNA matches it firmly. Size tells how often a clone was seen (once, few, many) or the class of an expanded clone, and some rows leave it out.

TRBJ2-7 | NA | TRBV5-1 | many | TGCGCCAGCAGCTTGCAAGCGACAGTGGGGGAGCAGTACTTC | CASSLQATVGEQYF
TRBJ1-1 | NA | TRBV5-1 | NA | TGCGCCAGCAGCTTAATGACAGAGAGCACTGAAGCTTTCTTT | CASSLMTESTEAFF
TRBJ2-6 | NA | TRBV6-2/TRBV6-3 | few | TGTGCCAGCAGTTACGCCCGTCACGTCCTGACTTTC | CASSYARHVLTF
TRBJ2-7 | NA | TRBV18 | few | TGTGCCAGCTCAGTGGGGACACTATCCTACGAGCAGTACTTC | CASSVGTLSYEQYF
TRBJ2-1 | NA | TRBV5-1 | many | TGCGCCAGCAGCTTGGAAGGGAGTCCCTACAATGAGCAGTTCTTC | CASSLEGSPYNEQFF
TRBJ2-7 | TRBD1 | TRBV6-1 | few | TGTGCCAGCAGTGCCCGCAGGGGGCCCTCCAGCTCCTACGAGCAGTACTTC | CASSARRGPSSSYEQYF
TRBJ2-7 | NA | TRBV12-3/TRBV12-4 | many | TGTGCCAGCAGTTCCCTGGTCGGGAACGAGCAGTACTTC | CASSSLVGNEQYF
TRBJ1-4 | NA | TRBV5-1 | NA | TGCGCCAGCAGCTTGGCGTGGAGTGGAAAAAATGAAAAACTGTTTTTT | CASSLAWSGKNEKLFF
TRBJ2-7 | TRBD1 | TRBV10-3 | few | TGTGCCATCAGTGAGGACAGGGGCTCCTACGAGCAGTACTTC | CAISEDRGSYEQYF
TRBJ2-3 | NA | TRBV18 | few | TGTGCCAGCTCATCCGGTCAGGGGTTTCCAGATACGCAGTATTTT | CASSSGQGFPDTQYF
TRBJ1-1 | NA | TRBV28 | NA | TGTGCCAGCAGTTTCGGTCAGCAAAGGACTGAAGCTTTCTTT | CASSFGQQRTEAFF
TRBJ2-7 | NA | TRBV4-3 | NA | TGCGCCAGCAGCCAAACGCCGGGACCTGGCGAGCAGTACTTC | CASSQTPGPGEQYF
TRBJ1-1 | NA | TRBV12-3/TRBV12-4 | many | TGTGCCAGCAGTTTTGCTGGGAACACTGAAGCTTTCTTT | CASSFAGNTEAFF
TRBJ2-2 | NA | TRBV9 | NA | TGTGCCAGCAGCGTAGCTCCCGGGGTCGGCACCGGGGAGCTGTTTTTT | CASSVAPGVGTGELFF
TRBJ2-7 | TRBD2 | TRBV6-2/TRBV6-3 | few | TGTGCCAGCAGTTACAGCGGGAGCTACTACGAGCAGTACTTC | CASSYSGSYYEQYF
TRBJ2-5 | NA | TRBV5-1 | many | TGCGCCAGCAGCTGGACAACCCTCCAAGAGACCCAGTACTTC | CASSWTTLQETQYF
TRBJ1-4 | NA | TRBV28 | NA | TGTGCCAGCAGCCCGCAGGAGTCTAATGAAAAACTGTTTTTT | CASSPQESNEKLFF
TRBJ2-1 | TRBD2 | TRBV7-3 | NA | TGTGCCAGCAGCCTACGCCCCCTGGGAGCGGGAGGGCCCTACAATGAGCAGTTCTTC | CASSLRPLGAGGPYNEQFF
TRBJ2-2 | NA | TRBV7-4 | once | TGTGCCAGCTGCCCCTCGGACAGGAACACCGGGGAGCTGTTTTTT | CASCPSDRNTGELFF
TRBJ2-5 | NA | TRBV7-2 | NA | TGTGCCAGCAGCCAAAGGGCCAGTCGGGAGACCCAGTACTTC | CASSQRASRETQYF
TRBJ1-1 | TRBD1 | TRBV12-3/TRBV12-4 | NA | TGTGCCAGCAGTTCTACAGGGGCCGGGGGCACTGAAGCTTTCTTT | CASSSTGAGGTEAFF
TRBJ2-1 | TRBD2 | TRBV20-1 | NA | TGCAGTGCTAGAGATTTAGGGCGAGCGGGGCGCTACAATGAGCAGTTCTTC | CSARDLGRAGRYNEQFF
TRBJ2-7 | NA | TRBV4-2 | few | TGTGCCAGCAGCCTGACCAGGGTTTACGAGCAGTACTTC | CASSLTRVYEQYF
TRBJ2-3 | TRBD1 | TRBV12-3/TRBV12-4 | many | TGTGCCAGCAGTTTAGGGGACAGGGAAACAGATACGCAGTATTTT | CASSLGDRETDTQYF
TRBJ2-5 | NA | TRBV7-2 | NA | TGTGCCAGCAGCTTAGCGCGCTCCAGGGGAGGCGAGACCCAGTACTTC | CASSLARSRGGETQYF
TRBJ2-1 | TRBD1 | TRBV28 | NA | TGTGCCAGCAGGGAGGACAGGGATCAGTTCTTC | CASREDRDQFF
TRBJ2-5 | NA | TRBV20-1 | NA | TGCAGTGCTAGTTGGCAGGGAGAGACCCAGTACTTC | CSASWQGETQYF
TRBJ2-2 | TRBD2 | TRBV7-8 | few | TGTGCCAGCAGCCAACGGGGGGAGGTCACCGGGGAGCTGTTTTTT | CASSQRGEVTGELFF
TRBJ2-1 | NA | TRBV5-1 | few | TGCGCCAGCAGCTTAGAACTAGCCTCCTACAATGAGCAGTTCTTC | CASSLELASYNEQFF
TRBJ2-5 | NA | TRBV25-1 | few | TGTGCCAGCAGTGAATTTAGGGGGGCCGAGACCCAGTACTTC | CASSEFRGAETQYF
TRBJ2-1 | NA | TRBV5-1 | many | TGCGCCAGCAGTGAAGGACAAAACAATGAGCAGTTCTTC | CASSEGQNNEQFF
TRBJ2-3 | TRBD2 | TRBV7-3 | NA | TGTGCCAGCAGCCATTCATTAGCGGGGGATACGCAGTATTTT | CASSHSLAGDTQYF
TRBJ2-5 | TRBD1 | TRBV9 | NA | TGTGCCAGCAGCGTAGCGGGACAGGTAGGGGAGACCCAGTACTTC | CASSVAGQVGETQYF
TRBJ1-1 | NA | TRBV12-3/TRBV12-4 | few | TGTGCCAGCAGTTTCCAAGCGAGGGCCGCCACTGAAGCTTTCTTT | CASSFQARAATEAFF
TRBJ2-3 | TRBD2 | TRBV7-2 | NA | TGTGCCAGCAGCGCGACTAGCGGGAGGGGCACAGATACGCAGTATTTT | CASSATSGRGTDTQYF
TRBJ2-3 | NA | TRBV12-3/TRBV12-4 | many | TGTGCCAGCAGTTCCGTTAGCCGTTTGGATACGCAGTATTTT | CASSSVSRLDTQYF
TRBJ2-2 | NA | TRBV7-9 | few | TGTGCCAGCAGCTTATTTGCAGCAACCGGGGAGCTGTTTTTT | CASSLFAATGELFF
TRBJ2-1 | TRBD1 | TRBV6-1 | NA | TGTGCCAGCAGTGACCGGGACAGGGGCTACAATGAGCAGTTCTTC | CASSDRDRGYNEQFF
TRBJ1-2 | NA | TRBV30 | NA | TGTGCCTGGAGTGTACCAAATGGCTACACCTTC | CAWSVPNGYTF
TRBJ2-1 | TRBD2 | TRBV3-1 | NA | TGTGCCAGCTGCCTGCAGGTGGGTTGGACTAGCGGAAAAAATGAGCAGTTCTTC | CASCLQVGWTSGKNEQFF
TRBJ2-1 | NA | TRBV27 | many | TGTGCCAGCAGTTTATCGACGGGGAACCCTGAGCAGTTCTTC | CASSLSTGNPEQFF
TRBJ1-6 | TRBD1 | TRBV25-1 | few | TGTGCCAGCAGTGAGGGGTCGGGACAGCCGGTCCACTTT | CASSEGSGQPVHF
TRBJ2-5 | NA | TRBV29-1 | NA | TGCAGCGTTAGGCCGCAAGAGACCCAGTACTTC | CSVRPQETQYF
TRBJ2-7 | NA | TRBV12-3/TRBV12-4 | many | TGTGCCAGCAGTTTAGACAGGCCCTCCCCCTACTTC | CASSLDRPSPYF
TRBJ2-3 | TRBD1 | TRBV5-1 | few | TGCGCCAGCAGCTTGCCATCCCGGGACAGGGACACAGATACGCAGTATTTT | CASSLPSRDRDTDTQYF
TRBJ2-1 | TRBD2 | TRBV7-8 | NA | TGTGCCAGCAGCTTAGCCCCCTTAGCGGGAGGGCCAGACAATGAGCAGTTCTTC | CASSLAPLAGGPDNEQFF
TRBJ1-1 | NA | TRBV7-8 | many | TGTGCCAGCAGCCCGGAGGGGTCTCGGCACACTGAAGCTTTCTTT | CASSPEGSRHTEAFF
TRBJ2-3 | NA | TRBV25-1 | many | TGTGCCAGCAGTGAACCCCCCACAGATACGCAGTATTTT | CASSEPPTDTQYF
TRBJ2-1 | TRBD2 | TRBV20-1 | NA | TGCAGTGCGGACTCCGGGACTAGCGGGAATCGAGAGCAGTTCTTC | CSADSGTSGNREQFF
TRBJ2-3 | NA | TRBV12-3/TRBV12-4 | many | TGTGCCAGCATCGGGACTCCAAGCACAGATACGCAGTATTTT | CASIGTPSTDTQYF